The entry below describes one TCR beta chain. The antigen is not known. This sample is part of a study of T-cell memory formation after mild COVID-19. Points from the study as a whole: Still unconfirmed is whether the second-wave clones peaking on day 37 recognized SARS-CoV-2.

This CDR3 has 16 residues. CDR1 and CDR2 (germline): LGHNA, YSLEER. Trimming at V came to 1 base and at J to 4 bases, leaving 4 bases not matched to a gene. TCRdb ran MiXCR on the 5' RACE reads and lists one entry per CDR3 protein. The top ten hold around 23% of the sample, which has almost 350,000 distinct CDR3 sequences, around 20% seen once. This chain uses TRBV4-3 with TRBJ2-1; 10 bases line up with TRBD2. This clonotype originated in a man between 18 and 29 years old who had mild COVID-19 (a few samples of this study predate the infection). Cell type and time point are not known. The sequencing input was PBMCs or a T cell subset sorted from them (not recorded which). The CDR3 nucleotides read TGCGCCAGCAGCCAAGGGTCAGCGGGGGGGTACAATGAGCAGTTCTTC. Protein product: CASSQGSAGGYNEQFF.